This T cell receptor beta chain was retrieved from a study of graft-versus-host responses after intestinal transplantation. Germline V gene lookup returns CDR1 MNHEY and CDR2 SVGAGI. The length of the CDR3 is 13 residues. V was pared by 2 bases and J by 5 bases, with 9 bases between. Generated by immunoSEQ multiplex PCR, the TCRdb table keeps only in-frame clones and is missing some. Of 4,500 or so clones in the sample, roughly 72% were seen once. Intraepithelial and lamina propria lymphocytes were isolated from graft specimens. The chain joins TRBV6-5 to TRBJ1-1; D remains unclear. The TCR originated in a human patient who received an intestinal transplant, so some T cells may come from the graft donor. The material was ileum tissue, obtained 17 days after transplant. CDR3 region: CASSYEGRTEAFF. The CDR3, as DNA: TGTGCCAGCAGTTACGAGGGCAGGACTGAAGCTTTCTTT.